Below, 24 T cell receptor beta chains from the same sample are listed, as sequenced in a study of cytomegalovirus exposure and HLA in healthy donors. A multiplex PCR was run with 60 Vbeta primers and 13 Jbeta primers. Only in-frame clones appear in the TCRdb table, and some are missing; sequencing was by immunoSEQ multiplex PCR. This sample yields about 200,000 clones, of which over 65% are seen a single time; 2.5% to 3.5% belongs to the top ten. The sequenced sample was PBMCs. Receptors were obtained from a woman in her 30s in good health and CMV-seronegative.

CDR3 DNA sequence: TGCGCCAGCAGCCTTCTAGGACAGGGATCGAGCAATCAGCCCCAGCATTTT. It is translated as CASSLLGQGSSNQPQHF. V gene TRBV5-1 combines with J gene TRBJ1-5; 8 nucleotides align to TRBD1. With 4 bases clipped from V and 1 base from J, the junction kept 10 bases outside the gene matches. CDR1 is SGHRS, CDR2 YFSETQ, per germline. This CDR3 has 17 amino acids.

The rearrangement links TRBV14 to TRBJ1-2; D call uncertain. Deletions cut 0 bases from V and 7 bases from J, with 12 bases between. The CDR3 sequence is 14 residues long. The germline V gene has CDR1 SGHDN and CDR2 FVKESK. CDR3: CASSQDGGVGGYTF. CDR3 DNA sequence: TGTGCCAGCAGCCAAGATGGAGGTGTTGGTGGCTACACCTTC.

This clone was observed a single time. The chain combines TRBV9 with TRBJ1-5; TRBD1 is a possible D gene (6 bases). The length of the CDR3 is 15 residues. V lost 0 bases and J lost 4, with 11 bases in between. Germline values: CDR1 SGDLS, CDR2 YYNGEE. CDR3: CASSVGGGVNQPQHF. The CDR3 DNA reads TGTGCCAGCAGCGTAGGTGGGGGCGTAAATCAGCCCCAGCATTTT.

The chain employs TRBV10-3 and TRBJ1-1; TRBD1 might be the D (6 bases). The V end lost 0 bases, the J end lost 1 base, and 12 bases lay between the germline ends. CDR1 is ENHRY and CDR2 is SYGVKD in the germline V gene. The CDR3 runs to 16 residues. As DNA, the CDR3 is TGTGCCATCAGTGAGTCCCCGGGACATCCGAACACTGAAGCTTTCTTT. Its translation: CAISESPGHPNTEAFF.

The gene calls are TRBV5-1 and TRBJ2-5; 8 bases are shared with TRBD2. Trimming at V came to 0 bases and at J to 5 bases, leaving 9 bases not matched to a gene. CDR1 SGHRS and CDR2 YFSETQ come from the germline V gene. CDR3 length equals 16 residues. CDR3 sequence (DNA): TGCGCCAGCAGCTTGGGCGGAGCGGGGGTCTTGGAGACCCAGTACTTC. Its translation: CASSLGGAGVLETQYF.

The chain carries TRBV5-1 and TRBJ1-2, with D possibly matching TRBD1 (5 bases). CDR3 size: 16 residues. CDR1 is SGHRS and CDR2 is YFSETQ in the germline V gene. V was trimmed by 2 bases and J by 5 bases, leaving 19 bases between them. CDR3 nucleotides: TGCGCCAGCAGCTTACCGGCCAGCGGGGGGGGATATGGCTACACCTTC. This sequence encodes CASSLPASGGGYGYTF.

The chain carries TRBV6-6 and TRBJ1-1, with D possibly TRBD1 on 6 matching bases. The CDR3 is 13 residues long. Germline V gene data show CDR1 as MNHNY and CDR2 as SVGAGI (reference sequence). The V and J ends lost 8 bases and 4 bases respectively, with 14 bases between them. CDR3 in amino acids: CASSSGRGTEAFF. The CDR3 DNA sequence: TGTGCCAGCTCATCCGGCAGGGGCACTGAAGCTTTCTTT.

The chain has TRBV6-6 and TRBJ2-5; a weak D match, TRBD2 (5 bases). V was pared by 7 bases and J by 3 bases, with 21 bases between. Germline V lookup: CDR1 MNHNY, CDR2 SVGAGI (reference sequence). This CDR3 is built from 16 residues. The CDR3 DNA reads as TGTGCCAGCAAGCCAACCTATGAATCCGGGGAAGAGACCCAGTACTTC. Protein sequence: CASKPTYESGEETQYF.

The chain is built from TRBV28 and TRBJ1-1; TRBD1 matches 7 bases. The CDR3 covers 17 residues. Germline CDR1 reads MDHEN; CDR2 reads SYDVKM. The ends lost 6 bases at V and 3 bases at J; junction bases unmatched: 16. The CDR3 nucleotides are TGTGCCAGCAGCAACAGGGGTTGGGAAGCGTGGGACACTGAAGCTTTCTTT. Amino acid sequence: CASSNRGWEAWDTEAFF.

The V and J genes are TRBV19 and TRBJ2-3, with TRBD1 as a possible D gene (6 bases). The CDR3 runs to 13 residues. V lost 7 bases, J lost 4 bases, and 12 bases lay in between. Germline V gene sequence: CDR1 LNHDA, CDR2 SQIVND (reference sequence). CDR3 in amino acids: CASNTGWADTQYF. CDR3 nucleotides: TGTGCCAGTAATACAGGGTGGGCAGATACGCAGTATTTT.

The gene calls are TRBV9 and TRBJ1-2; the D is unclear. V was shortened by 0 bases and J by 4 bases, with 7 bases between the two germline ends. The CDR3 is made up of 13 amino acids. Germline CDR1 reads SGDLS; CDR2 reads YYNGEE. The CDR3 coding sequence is TGTGCCAGCAGCGTAGGCAGTTCCTATGGCTACACCTTC. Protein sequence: CASSVGSSYGYTF.

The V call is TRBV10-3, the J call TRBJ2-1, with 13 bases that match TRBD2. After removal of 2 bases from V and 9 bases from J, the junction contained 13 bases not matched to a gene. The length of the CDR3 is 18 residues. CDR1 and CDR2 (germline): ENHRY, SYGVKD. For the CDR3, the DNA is TGTGCCATCAGTGAGAGTTGGGGTGGACTAGCGGGAGACAGTGAGCAGTTCTTC. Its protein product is CAISESWGGLAGDSEQFF.

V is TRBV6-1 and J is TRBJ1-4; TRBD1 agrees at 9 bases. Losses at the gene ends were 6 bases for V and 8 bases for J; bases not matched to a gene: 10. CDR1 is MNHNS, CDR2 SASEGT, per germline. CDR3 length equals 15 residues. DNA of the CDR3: TGTGCCAGCAGGAGCTGGGACAGGGTCGGAGAAAAACTGTTTTTT. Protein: CASRSWDRVGEKLFF.

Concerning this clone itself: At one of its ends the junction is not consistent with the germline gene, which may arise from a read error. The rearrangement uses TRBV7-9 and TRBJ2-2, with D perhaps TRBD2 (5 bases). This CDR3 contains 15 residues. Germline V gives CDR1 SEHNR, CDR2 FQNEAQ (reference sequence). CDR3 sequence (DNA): TGTTCCAGCAGTCCGCTATCGGGGTACCCCGGGGAGCTGTTTTTT. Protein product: CSSSPLSGYPGELFF.

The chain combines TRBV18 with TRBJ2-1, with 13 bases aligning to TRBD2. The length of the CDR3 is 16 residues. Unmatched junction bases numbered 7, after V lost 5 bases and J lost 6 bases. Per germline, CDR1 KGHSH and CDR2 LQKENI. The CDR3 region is CASSSAGLAGPNEQFF. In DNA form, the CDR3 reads TGTGCCAGCTCATCGGCGGGACTAGCGGGACCCAATGAGCAGTTCTTC.

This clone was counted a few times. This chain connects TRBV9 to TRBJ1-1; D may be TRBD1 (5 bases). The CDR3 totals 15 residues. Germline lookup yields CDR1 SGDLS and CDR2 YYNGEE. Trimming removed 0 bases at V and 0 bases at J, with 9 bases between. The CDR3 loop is CASSVDHRLNTEAFF. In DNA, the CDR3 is TGTGCCAGCAGCGTAGATCACAGGCTGAACACTGAAGCTTTCTTT. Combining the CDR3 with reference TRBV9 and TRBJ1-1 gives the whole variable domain DSGVTQTPKHLITATGQRVTLRCSPRSGDLSVYWYQQSLDQGLQFLIQYYNGEERAKGNILERFSAQQFPDLHSELNLSSLELGDSALYFCASSVDHRLNTEAFFGQGTRLTVV.

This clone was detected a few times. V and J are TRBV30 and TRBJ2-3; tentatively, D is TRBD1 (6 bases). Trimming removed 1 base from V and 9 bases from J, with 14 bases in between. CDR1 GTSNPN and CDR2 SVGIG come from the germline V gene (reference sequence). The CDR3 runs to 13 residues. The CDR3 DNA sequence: TGTGCCTGGAGTGCCTCAGGGGTTGAGACGCAGTATTTT. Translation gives CAWSASGVETQYF.

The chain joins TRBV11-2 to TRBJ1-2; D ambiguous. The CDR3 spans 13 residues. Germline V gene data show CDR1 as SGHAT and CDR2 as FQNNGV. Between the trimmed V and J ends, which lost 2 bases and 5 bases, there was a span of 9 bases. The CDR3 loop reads CASSLIPVYGYTF. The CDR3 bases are TGTGCCAGCAGCTTAATTCCCGTTTATGGCTACACCTTC.

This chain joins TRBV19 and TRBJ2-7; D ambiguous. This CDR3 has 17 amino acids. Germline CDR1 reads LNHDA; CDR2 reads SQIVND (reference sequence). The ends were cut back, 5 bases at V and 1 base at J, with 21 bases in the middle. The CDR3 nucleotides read TGTGCCAGTAGTCCATCCCTGCGACTGCTCACGTCCTACGAGCAGTACTTC. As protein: CASSPSLRLLTSYEQYF.

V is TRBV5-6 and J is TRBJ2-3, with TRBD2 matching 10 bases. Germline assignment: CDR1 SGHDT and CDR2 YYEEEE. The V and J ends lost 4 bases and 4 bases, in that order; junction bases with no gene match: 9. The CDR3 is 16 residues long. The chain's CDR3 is CASSLGLAGEADTQYF. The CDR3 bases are TGTGCCAGCAGCCTGGGGCTAGCGGGAGAGGCAGATACGCAGTATTTT.

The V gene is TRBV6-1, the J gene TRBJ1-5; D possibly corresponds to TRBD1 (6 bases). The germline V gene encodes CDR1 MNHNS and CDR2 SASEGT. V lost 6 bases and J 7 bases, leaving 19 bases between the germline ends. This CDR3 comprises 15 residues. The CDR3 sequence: CASRPGTPRNQPQHF. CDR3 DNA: TGTGCCAGCAGACCCGGGACACCTAGAAACCAGCCCCAGCATTTT.

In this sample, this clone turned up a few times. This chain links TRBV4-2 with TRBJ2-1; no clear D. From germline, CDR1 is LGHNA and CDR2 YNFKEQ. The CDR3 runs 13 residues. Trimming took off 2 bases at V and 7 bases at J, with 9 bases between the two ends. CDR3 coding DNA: TGTGCCAGCAGCCAATCCCTAGAGAATGAGCAGTTCTTC. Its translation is CASSQSLENEQFF.

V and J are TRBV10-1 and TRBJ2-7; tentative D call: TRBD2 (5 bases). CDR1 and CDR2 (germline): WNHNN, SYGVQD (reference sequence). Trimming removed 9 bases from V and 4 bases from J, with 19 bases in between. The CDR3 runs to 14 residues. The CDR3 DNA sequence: TGCGCCAGGTCTGGGGATCGACTATGGTACGAGCAGTACTTC. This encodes CARSGDRLWYEQYF.

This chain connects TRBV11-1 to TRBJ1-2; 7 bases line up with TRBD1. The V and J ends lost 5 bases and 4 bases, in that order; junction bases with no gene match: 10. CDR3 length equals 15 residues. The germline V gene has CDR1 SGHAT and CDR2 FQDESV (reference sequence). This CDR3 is CASSDSGTEAYGYTF. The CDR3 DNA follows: TGTGCCAGCAGCGATAGTGGGACAGAGGCCTATGGCTACACCTTC. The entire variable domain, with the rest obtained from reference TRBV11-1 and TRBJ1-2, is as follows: EAEVAQSPRYKITEKSQAVAFWCDPISGHATLYWYRQILGQGPELLVQFQDESVVDDSQLPKDRFSAERLKGVDSTLKIQPAELGDSAMYLCASSDSGTEAYGYTFGSGTRLTVV.